The rows below give T cell receptor beta chains drawn from one sample of a study of blood T cell repertoires in COVID-19. This table comes from immunoSEQ multiplex PCR, and its TCRdb copy is limited to in-frame clones, with some not included. The sample shows approximately 200,000 clones, around nine tenths of them seen only once. The source material was peripheral blood. These receptors were taken from a man aged 60 to 69 who had recovered from COVID-19. CDR3s include the opening cysteine and the closing phenylalanine or tryptophan. D genes are given only for firm matches. Clone size is not always given. Where it is, it says once, few, many or a class for expanded clones.

v_call: TRBV28; clone_size: NA; j_call: TRBJ1-1; cdr3_length: 13; d_call: NA; cdr3_aa: CASRPDRNTEAFF; cdr3_nt: TGTGCCAGCAGACCCGACAGAAACACTGAAGCTTTCTTT
v_call: TRBV5-1; clone_size: NA; j_call: TRBJ1-1; cdr3_length: 14; d_call: NA; cdr3_aa: CASSFYRANTEAFF; cdr3_nt: TGCGCCAGCAGCTTCTACAGGGCGAACACTGAAGCTTTCTTT
v_call: TRBV7-7; clone_size: NA; j_call: TRBJ2-2; cdr3_length: 15; d_call: TRBD1; cdr3_aa: CASSRLQGAVGELFF; cdr3_nt: TGTGCCAGCAGTCGACTACAGGGGGCGGTCGGGGAGCTGTTTTTT
v_call: TRBV7-9; clone_size: many; j_call: TRBJ2-7; cdr3_length: 13; d_call: NA; cdr3_aa: CASTFSGNSKQYF; cdr3_nt: TGTGCCAGCACCTTCTCGGGGAATAGTAAGCAGTACTTC
v_call: TRBV30; clone_size: NA; j_call: TRBJ2-6; cdr3_length: 16; d_call: NA; cdr3_aa: CAWSVPGASGANVLTF; cdr3_nt: TGTGCCTGGAGTGTACCGGGAGCCTCTGGGGCCAACGTCCTGACTTTC
v_call: TRBV6-5; clone_size: NA; j_call: TRBJ1-2; cdr3_length: 14; d_call: TRBD1; cdr3_aa: CASADRVGRGGYTF; cdr3_nt: TGTGCCAGCGCCGACAGGGTGGGCCGGGGTGGCTACACCTTC
v_call: TRBV19; clone_size: NA; j_call: TRBJ1-1; cdr3_length: 15; d_call: TRBD1; cdr3_aa: CASSKTTGGYTEAFF; cdr3_nt: TGTGCCAGTAGTAAAACGACAGGGGGGTACACTGAAGCTTTCTTT
v_call: TRBV4-3; clone_size: NA; j_call: TRBJ1-4; cdr3_length: 17; d_call: TRBD1; cdr3_aa: CASSQGQGAIINEKLFF; cdr3_nt: TGCGCCAGCAGCCAAGGACAGGGAGCCATCATTAATGAAAAACTGTTTTTT
v_call: TRBV7-3; clone_size: NA; j_call: TRBJ1-5; cdr3_length: 15; d_call: NA; cdr3_aa: CASSCGGGPPKPQHF; cdr3_nt: TGTGCCAGCAGCTGCGGGGGGGGGCCCCCTAAGCCCCAGCATTTT
v_call: TRBV5-1; clone_size: NA; j_call: TRBJ2-5; cdr3_length: 16; d_call: TRBD2; cdr3_aa: CASSLAGGGNQETQYF; cdr3_nt: TGCGCCAGCAGCTTGGCCGGGGGAGGGAACCAAGAGACCCAGTACTTC
v_call: TRBV21-1; clone_size: NA; j_call: TRBJ2-1; cdr3_length: 15; d_call: NA; cdr3_aa: CASGGDRGEYNEQFF; cdr3_nt: TGTGCCAGCGGGGGCGACAGGGGTGAATACAATGAGCAGTTCTTC
v_call: TRBV6-5; clone_size: once; j_call: TRBJ1-4; cdr3_length: 13; d_call: NA; cdr3_aa: CASQRAFNEKLFF; cdr3_nt: TGTGCCAGCCAGAGGGCGTTCAATGAAAAACTGTTTTTT
v_call: TRBV7-3; clone_size: NA; j_call: TRBJ1-5; cdr3_length: 13; d_call: NA; cdr3_aa: CASSLNGDQPQHF; cdr3_nt: TGTGCCAGCAGCTTAAACGGGGATCAGCCCCAGCATTTT
v_call: TRBV11-3; clone_size: NA; j_call: TRBJ1-6; cdr3_length: 13; d_call: NA; cdr3_aa: CASSLWANSPLHF; cdr3_nt: TGTGCCAGCAGCTTATGGGCCAATTCACCCCTCCACTTT
v_call: TRBV11-1; clone_size: NA; j_call: TRBJ2-7; cdr3_length: 14; d_call: TRBD2; cdr3_aa: CASSRSGVPNEQYF; cdr3_nt: TGTGCCAGCAGCCGAAGCGGGGTCCCCAACGAGCAGTACTTC
v_call: TRBV29-1; clone_size: once; j_call: TRBJ1-2; cdr3_length: 11; d_call: NA; cdr3_aa: CSVDQARGYTF; cdr3_nt: TGCAGCGTTGATCAAGCAAGAGGCTACACCTTC
v_call: TRBV3-1/TRBV3-2; clone_size: NA; j_call: TRBJ2-2; cdr3_length: 15; d_call: NA; cdr3_aa: CASSLGGSGTGELFF; cdr3_nt: TGTGCCAGCAGCCTAGGCGGTAGTGGCACCGGGGAGCTGTTTTTT
v_call: TRBV12-3/TRBV12-4; clone_size: once; j_call: TRBJ1-1; cdr3_length: 12; d_call: NA; cdr3_aa: CASSDGQTEAFF; cdr3_nt: TGTGCCAGCAGTGACGGACAGACTGAAGCTTTCTTT
v_call: TRBV6-1; clone_size: NA; j_call: TRBJ2-7; cdr3_length: 13; d_call: NA; cdr3_aa: CASSELWGHEQYF; cdr3_nt: TGTGCCAGCAGTGAACTCTGGGGCCACGAGCAGTACTTC
v_call: TRBV5-1; clone_size: NA; j_call: TRBJ2-1; cdr3_length: 15; d_call: TRBD2; cdr3_aa: CASLAGESSYNEQFF; cdr3_nt: TGCGCCAGTCTAGCGGGAGAAAGCTCCTACAATGAGCAGTTCTTC